A selection of T cell receptor beta chains follows, all from one sample in a study of T cell responses to AZD1222 COVID-19 vaccine. Assay used: immunoSEQ multiplex PCR; TCRdb lists only in-frame clones, some missing. The sample records approximately 260,000 clones, over 90% being singletons. Sequenced material: peripheral blood, taken on day 0 of AZD1222 vaccination. These receptors originate from an adult in good health. Each CDR3 is given with its conserved first and last residue. A D gene is named only where the DNA matches it firmly. The listing skips clone size in some rows; elsewhere it reads once, few, many or a size class.

clone_size: .; d_call: .; j_call: TRBJ1-2; v_call: TRBV5-4; cdr3_aa: CASSSTGPYGYTF; cdr3_nt: TGTGCCAGCAGCTCAACAGGGCCCTATGGCTACACCTTC
clone_size: .; d_call: .; j_call: TRBJ1-5; v_call: TRBV7-8; cdr3_aa: CASSLQSGGLLRNQPQHF; cdr3_nt: TGTGCCAGCAGCTTACAGTCCGGGGGTTTATTGAGGAATCAGCCCCAGCATTTT
clone_size: .; d_call: TRBD1; j_call: TRBJ2-7; v_call: TRBV29-1; cdr3_aa: CSVGQGADEQYF; cdr3_nt: TGCAGCGTTGGACAGGGGGCCGACGAGCAGTACTTC
clone_size: .; d_call: .; j_call: TRBJ2-3; v_call: TRBV2; cdr3_aa: CASSWRPGGADTQYF; cdr3_nt: TGTGCCAGCAGTTGGAGGCCTGGCGGCGCAGATACGCAGTATTTT
clone_size: .; d_call: TRBD1; j_call: TRBJ2-3; v_call: TRBV6-6; cdr3_aa: CASIRQGNSTDTQYF; cdr3_nt: TGTGCCAGCATCCGACAGGGGAATAGCACAGATACGCAGTATTTT
clone_size: .; d_call: TRBD2; j_call: TRBJ2-5; v_call: TRBV3-1/TRBV3-2; cdr3_aa: CASSPSLERGWAQYF; cdr3_nt: TGTGCCAGCAGCCCCTCACTAGAGCGGGGCTGGGCCCAGTACTTC
clone_size: .; d_call: .; j_call: TRBJ2-5; v_call: TRBV5-6; cdr3_aa: CASSPPAQWGRETQYF; cdr3_nt: TGTGCCAGCAGCCCCCCGGCCCAATGGGGTCGGGAGACCCAGTACTTC
clone_size: .; d_call: .; j_call: TRBJ2-7; v_call: TRBV7-9; cdr3_aa: CASSPGPGAYEQYF; cdr3_nt: TGTGCCAGCAGCCCGGGACCTGGGGCCTACGAGCAGTACTTC
clone_size: .; d_call: TRBD2; j_call: TRBJ2-7; v_call: TRBV28; cdr3_aa: CASRAGGQSYEQYF; cdr3_nt: TGTGCCAGCAGAGCGGGGGGCCAATCCTACGAGCAGTACTTC
clone_size: .; d_call: .; j_call: TRBJ2-1; v_call: TRBV6-6; cdr3_aa: CASYGGWVGEGDEQFF; cdr3_nt: TGTGCCAGTTATGGGGGATGGGTTGGAGAAGGGGATGAGCAGTTCTTC
clone_size: .; d_call: .; j_call: TRBJ2-7; v_call: TRBV27; cdr3_aa: CASSLQGRHEQYF; cdr3_nt: TGTGCCAGCAGTTTACAGGGTCGACACGAGCAGTACTTC
clone_size: .; d_call: .; j_call: TRBJ1-6; v_call: TRBV11-2; cdr3_aa: CASSSQSSPLHF; cdr3_nt: TGTGCCAGCAGCTCACAGTCCTCACCCCTCCACTTT
clone_size: .; d_call: TRBD1; j_call: TRBJ2-7; v_call: TRBV5-4; cdr3_aa: CASSFRQGTTSSYEQYF; cdr3_nt: TGTGCCAGCAGCTTTAGACAGGGAACCACCAGCTCCTACGAGCAGTACTTC
clone_size: few; d_call: .; j_call: TRBJ1-2; v_call: TRBV25-1; cdr3_aa: CASSVGYGYTF; cdr3_nt: TGTGCCAGCAGTGTGGGGTATGGCTACACCTTC
clone_size: once; d_call: .; j_call: TRBJ2-5; v_call: TRBV7-9; cdr3_aa: CASSFGGAETQYF; cdr3_nt: TGTGCCAGCAGCTTCGGGGGAGCAGAGACCCAGTACTTC
clone_size: .; d_call: .; j_call: TRBJ1-5; v_call: TRBV28; cdr3_aa: CASSRRQPQHF; cdr3_nt: TGTGCCAGCAGTCGGAGGCAGCCCCAGCATTTT
clone_size: .; d_call: .; j_call: TRBJ1-1; v_call: TRBV30; cdr3_aa: CAWLTGQANTEAFF; cdr3_nt: TGTGCCTGGCTAACAGGGCAAGCGAACACTGAAGCTTTCTTT
clone_size: .; d_call: .; j_call: TRBJ1-6; v_call: TRBV7-3; cdr3_aa: CASSLVGRNSPLHF; cdr3_nt: TGTGCCAGCAGCTTAGTGGGCCGTAATTCACCCCTCCACTTT
clone_size: .; d_call: .; j_call: TRBJ1-2; v_call: TRBV12-3/TRBV12-4; cdr3_aa: CASSTTPNYGYTF; cdr3_nt: TGTGCCAGCAGTACGACTCCTAACTATGGCTACACCTTC
clone_size: .; d_call: .; j_call: TRBJ1-1; v_call: TRBV5-4; cdr3_aa: CASSLVMNTEAFF; cdr3_nt: TGTGCCAGCAGCTTGGTTATGAACACTGAAGCTTTCTTT
clone_size: .; d_call: .; j_call: TRBJ2-2; v_call: TRBV28; cdr3_aa: CASSSQGLTGELFF; cdr3_nt: TGTGCCAGCAGTTCTCAGGGACTTACCGGGGAGCTGTTTTTT
clone_size: .; d_call: TRBD1; j_call: TRBJ1-2; v_call: TRBV28; cdr3_aa: CASSWGQRYGYTF; cdr3_nt: TGTGCCAGCAGTTGGGGACAGAGATATGGCTACACCTTC
clone_size: .; d_call: .; j_call: TRBJ1-1; v_call: TRBV3-1/TRBV3-2; cdr3_aa: CASSQETLQGPGTEAFF; cdr3_nt: TGTGCCAGCAGCCAAGAAACCCTGCAGGGGCCTGGCACTGAAGCTTTCTTT
clone_size: .; d_call: TRBD1; j_call: TRBJ1-2; v_call: TRBV5-4; cdr3_aa: CASSSRDRYYGYTF; cdr3_nt: TGTGCCAGCAGCTCACGGGACAGATACTATGGCTACACCTTC
clone_size: once; d_call: .; j_call: TRBJ2-1; v_call: TRBV4-1; cdr3_aa: CASSQDHPGYNEQFF; cdr3_nt: TGCGCCAGCAGCCAAGATCACCCGGGCTACAATGAGCAGTTCTTC
clone_size: .; d_call: .; j_call: TRBJ1-1; v_call: TRBV24-1; cdr3_aa: CATSAGTMNTEAFF; cdr3_nt: TGTGCCACCAGTGCCGGAACGATGAACACTGAAGCTTTCTTT
clone_size: .; d_call: .; j_call: TRBJ1-1; v_call: TRBV28; cdr3_aa: CASSSVEVEAFF; cdr3_nt: TGTGCCAGCAGTTCGGTGGAGGTTGAAGCTTTCTTT
clone_size: .; d_call: .; j_call: TRBJ1-6; v_call: TRBV4-1; cdr3_aa: CASSQPGLPPGNSPLHF; cdr3_nt: TGCGCCAGCAGCCAACCGGGACTCCCACCAGGGAATTCACCCCTCCACTTT
clone_size: .; d_call: .; j_call: TRBJ2-1; v_call: TRBV28; cdr3_aa: CASSLKGSGEQFF; cdr3_nt: TGTGCCAGCAGTTTAAAAGGGTCGGGTGAGCAGTTCTTC
clone_size: .; d_call: .; j_call: TRBJ2-7; v_call: TRBV14; cdr3_aa: CASSPKGGGEQYF; cdr3_nt: TGTGCCAGCAGCCCGAAGGGGGGAGGGGAGCAGTACTTC
clone_size: .; d_call: TRBD1; j_call: TRBJ2-7; v_call: TRBV2; cdr3_aa: CASRGLGQGGYEQYF; cdr3_nt: TGTGCCAGCAGGGGGCTCGGACAGGGGGGTTACGAGCAGTACTTC
clone_size: .; d_call: .; j_call: TRBJ1-2; v_call: TRBV5-1; cdr3_aa: CASSSGQLNYGYTF; cdr3_nt: TGCGCCAGCAGCTCCGGACAGTTGAACTATGGCTACACCTTC
clone_size: .; d_call: .; j_call: TRBJ2-7; v_call: TRBV21-1; cdr3_aa: CASSPPGECEQYF; cdr3_nt: TGTGCCAGCAGCCCGCCGGGAGAATGCGAGCAGTACTTC
clone_size: .; d_call: TRBD2; j_call: TRBJ2-1; v_call: TRBV7-9; cdr3_aa: CASSPGLGSGGNEQFF; cdr3_nt: TGTGCCAGCAGCCCCGGTTTAGGATCGGGAGGAAATGAGCAGTTCTTC
clone_size: .; d_call: .; j_call: TRBJ2-5; v_call: TRBV11-1; cdr3_aa: CASSLGLRQETQYF; cdr3_nt: TGTGCCAGCAGCTTAGGGCTCAGACAAGAGACCCAGTACTTC
clone_size: .; d_call: .; j_call: TRBJ2-7; v_call: TRBV2; cdr3_aa: CASGRQDSYEQYF; cdr3_nt: TGTGCCAGTGGACGGCAGGATTCCTACGAGCAGTACTTC
clone_size: .; d_call: TRBD2; j_call: TRBJ2-1; v_call: TRBV19; cdr3_aa: CASSRSGALGREQFF; cdr3_nt: TGTGCCAGTAGCCGCAGCGGGGCCTTAGGCAGGGAGCAGTTCTTC
clone_size: .; d_call: .; j_call: TRBJ1-2; v_call: TRBV23-1; cdr3_aa: CASSRQAYGYTF; cdr3_nt: TGCGCCAGCAGTCGACAGGCCTATGGCTACACCTTC
clone_size: .; d_call: TRBD2; j_call: TRBJ2-5; v_call: TRBV7-2; cdr3_aa: CASSFGSGGRETQYF; cdr3_nt: TGTGCCAGCAGCTTTGGTAGCGGGGGCAGGGAGACCCAGTACTTC
clone_size: .; d_call: TRBD2; j_call: TRBJ2-1; v_call: TRBV2; cdr3_aa: CASSDLAGGYEQFF; cdr3_nt: TGTGCCAGCAGTGACCTAGCGGGGGGGTATGAGCAGTTCTTC
clone_size: .; d_call: .; j_call: TRBJ2-7; v_call: TRBV7-6; cdr3_aa: CASSPTGPDYEQYF; cdr3_nt: TGTGCCAGCAGCCCGACAGGTCCTGACTACGAGCAGTACTTC
clone_size: .; d_call: TRBD2; j_call: TRBJ2-1; v_call: TRBV10-2; cdr3_aa: CASLAGGLREQFF; cdr3_nt: TGCGCCAGCTTGGCGGGGGGGCTCAGGGAGCAGTTCTTC
clone_size: .; d_call: .; j_call: TRBJ1-4; v_call: TRBV5-1; cdr3_aa: CASSFLRGENEKLFF; cdr3_nt: TGCGCCAGCAGCTTTCTGAGGGGGGAAAATGAAAAACTGTTTTTT
clone_size: .; d_call: .; j_call: TRBJ1-3; v_call: TRBV5-1; cdr3_aa: CASSALNSGNTIYF; cdr3_nt: TGCGCCAGCAGTGCCCTCAACTCTGGAAACACCATATATTTT
clone_size: .; d_call: .; j_call: TRBJ2-2; v_call: TRBV5-1; cdr3_aa: CASSLVVGESPGELFF; cdr3_nt: TGCGCCAGCAGCTTGGTTGTAGGGGAGAGCCCCGGGGAGCTGTTTTTT
clone_size: .; d_call: .; j_call: TRBJ1-2; v_call: TRBV2; cdr3_aa: CASSALGGYTF; cdr3_nt: TGTGCCAGCAGCGCTCTAGGGGGCTACACCTTC
clone_size: .; d_call: .; j_call: TRBJ2-6; v_call: TRBV2; cdr3_aa: CASSPSSGANVLTF; cdr3_nt: TGTGCCAGCAGCCCCTCCAGCGGGGCCAACGTCCTGACTTTC
clone_size: .; d_call: .; j_call: TRBJ1-4; v_call: TRBV27; cdr3_aa: CASSSPGAGGEKLFF; cdr3_nt: TGTGCCAGCAGTTCTCCGGGGGCCGGGGGGGAAAAACTGTTTTTT
clone_size: once; d_call: .; j_call: TRBJ2-7; v_call: TRBV18; cdr3_aa: CASSPPGRGLDEQYF; cdr3_nt: TGTGCCAGCTCACCACCTGGCAGGGGATTAGACGAGCAGTACTTC
clone_size: .; d_call: TRBD1; j_call: TRBJ2-5; v_call: TRBV3-1/TRBV3-2; cdr3_aa: CASSQGPGAGGKTQYF; cdr3_nt: TGTGCCAGCAGCCAAGGGCCCGGGGCAGGGGGAAAGACCCAGTACTTC
clone_size: few; d_call: .; j_call: TRBJ2-7; v_call: TRBV28; cdr3_aa: CASSEGTRPHEQYF; cdr3_nt: TGTGCCAGCAGTGAGGGGACCCGCCCCCACGAGCAGTACTTC
clone_size: .; d_call: TRBD1; j_call: TRBJ2-7; v_call: TRBV23-1; cdr3_aa: CASGKDRFSYEQYF; cdr3_nt: TGCGCCAGCGGAAAGGACAGGTTTTCCTACGAGCAGTACTTC
clone_size: .; d_call: TRBD1; j_call: TRBJ1-2; v_call: TRBV3-1/TRBV3-2; cdr3_aa: CASSPGGQAYGYTF; cdr3_nt: TGTGCCAGCAGCCCCGGAGGACAGGCTTATGGCTACACCTTC
clone_size: .; d_call: .; j_call: TRBJ1-1; v_call: TRBV2; cdr3_aa: CASRQNGLNTEAFF; cdr3_nt: TGTGCCAGCAGGCAAAATGGACTGAACACTGAAGCTTTCTTT
clone_size: .; d_call: .; j_call: TRBJ1-1; v_call: TRBV28; cdr3_aa: CASIGPLNTEAFF; cdr3_nt: TGTGCCAGCATTGGGCCCCTGAACACTGAAGCTTTCTTT
clone_size: .; d_call: .; j_call: TRBJ2-7; v_call: TRBV13; cdr3_aa: CASSPGPRMYEQYF; cdr3_nt: TGTGCCAGCAGCCCCGGACCCCGGATGTACGAGCAGTACTTC
clone_size: .; d_call: TRBD1; j_call: TRBJ1-1; v_call: TRBV5-1; cdr3_aa: CASNPGTVNTEAFF; cdr3_nt: TGCGCCAGCAACCCGGGGACAGTGAACACTGAAGCTTTCTTT
clone_size: .; d_call: .; j_call: TRBJ1-5; v_call: TRBV19; cdr3_aa: CASSGHLVSNQPQHF; cdr3_nt: TGTGCCAGTTCAGGACATTTAGTAAGCAATCAGCCCCAGCATTTT
clone_size: .; d_call: .; j_call: TRBJ2-1; v_call: TRBV4-3; cdr3_aa: CASSHLGAGNEQFF; cdr3_nt: TGCGCCAGCAGCCACCTAGGGGCGGGAAATGAGCAGTTCTTC